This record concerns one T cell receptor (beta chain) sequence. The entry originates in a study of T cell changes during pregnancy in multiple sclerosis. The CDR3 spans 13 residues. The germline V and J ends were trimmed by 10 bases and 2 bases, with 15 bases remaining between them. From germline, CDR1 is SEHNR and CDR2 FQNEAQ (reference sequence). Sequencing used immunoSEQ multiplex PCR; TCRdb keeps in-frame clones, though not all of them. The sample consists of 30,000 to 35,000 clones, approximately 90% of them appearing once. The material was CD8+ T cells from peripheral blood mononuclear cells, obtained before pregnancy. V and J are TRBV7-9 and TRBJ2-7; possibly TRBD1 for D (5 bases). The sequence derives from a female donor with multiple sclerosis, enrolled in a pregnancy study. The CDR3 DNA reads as TGTGCCACGGACGGACATCATGCCTACGAGCAGTACTTC. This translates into CATDGHHAYEQYF.